These T cell receptor beta chains were read from a single sample in a study of cytomegalovirus exposure and HLA in healthy donors. Sequencing used immunoSEQ multiplex PCR; TCRdb keeps in-frame clones, though not all of them. The sample lists roughly 180,000 clones, 78% occurring once. Material: PBMCs. The receptors stem from a young woman in good health and CMV-seropositive. Both conserved end residues are part of each CDR3. D genes are given only for firm matches. Some rows mark clone size as missing; the rest say once, few, many or name a class of expanded clone.

D: TRBD1
size: once
length: 15
V: TRBV7-9
J: TRBJ2-7
DNA: TGTGCCAGCAGCCCACCGGGACAGCGACCTGACGAGCAGTACTTC
CDR3: CASSPPGQRPDEQYF

D: TRBD1
size: -
length: 13
V: TRBV29-1
J: TRBJ2-7
DNA: TGCAGCGTTGGTCCCCATACAGGGGGCGAGCAGTACTTC
CDR3: CSVGPHTGGEQYF

D: -
size: -
length: 13
V: TRBV2
J: TRBJ2-1
DNA: TGTGCCACCCCTAGGGGGTTCTACAATGAGCAGTTCTTC
CDR3: CATPRGFYNEQFF

D: TRBD1
size: -
length: 14
V: TRBV5-6
J: TRBJ2-7
DNA: TGTGCCAGCAGCTTGGAACACAGGGGGCACGAGCAGTACTTC
CDR3: CASSLEHRGHEQYF

D: -
size: few
length: 14
V: TRBV27
J: TRBJ1-1
DNA: TGTGCCAGCAAAGTTGGCAGGGGATCCACTGAAGCTTTCTTT
CDR3: CASKVGRGSTEAFF

D: -
size: few
length: 14
V: TRBV7-9
J: TRBJ2-3
DNA: TGTGCCAGCAGCTTAAGTGTCTGGCTAGATACGCAGTATTTT
CDR3: CASSLSVWLDTQYF

D: -
size: -
length: 13
V: TRBV11-2
J: TRBJ2-1
DNA: TGTGCCAGCAGCTTAGAGTCCCAGACAGTGCAGTTCTTC
CDR3: CASSLESQTVQFF

D: -
size: once
length: 13
V: TRBV5-1
J: TRBJ1-4
DNA: TGCGCCAGCAGCCAGGACAGCAATGAAAAACTGTTTTTT
CDR3: CASSQDSNEKLFF

D: -
size: -
length: 14
V: TRBV2
J: TRBJ1-2
DNA: TGTGCCAGCAGTGGGCAGTCCCGAATTCAAGGCTACACCTTC
CDR3: CASSGQSRIQGYTF

D: -
size: -
length: 14
V: TRBV19
J: TRBJ1-1
DNA: TGTGCCAGTAGGACTACAGGGATGAACACTGAAGCTTTCTTT
CDR3: CASRTTGMNTEAFF

D: TRBD2
size: -
length: 17
V: TRBV5-1
J: TRBJ2-1
DNA: TGCGCCAGCAGCTTGGGACTAGCGGGCGGGGAGTACAATGAGCAGTTCTTC
CDR3: CASSLGLAGGEYNEQFF

D: -
size: -
length: 20
V: TRBV19
J: TRBJ1-5
DNA: TGTGCCAGTAGTCTAAGAGGGGGATGGGAGGGAGAGGGACTGAGGCAGCCCCAGCATTTT
CDR3: CASSLRGGWEGEGLRQPQHF

D: -
size: -
length: 12
V: TRBV5-1
J: TRBJ2-5
DNA: TGCGCCAGCAGCTTCAGGGGAGAGACCCAGTACTTC
CDR3: CASSFRGETQYF

D: -
size: -
length: 14
V: TRBV5-1
J: TRBJ1-2
DNA: TGCGCCAGCAGCCCGCTCCAGTCTAACTATGGCTACACCTTC
CDR3: CASSPLQSNYGYTF

D: -
size: -
length: 14
V: TRBV5-1
J: TRBJ1-2
DNA: TGCGCCAGCAGCCAGACGACAGGCACCTATGGCTACACCTTC
CDR3: CASSQTTGTYGYTF

D: TRBD2
size: -
length: 21
V: TRBV9
J: TRBJ2-1
DNA: TGTGCCAGCAGCGTAGCTGGAATGACTAGCGGCGGATATTGGGTCTACAATGAGCAGTTCTTC
CDR3: CASSVAGMTSGGYWVYNEQFF

D: TRBD1
size: -
length: 15
V: TRBV19
J: TRBJ1-2
DNA: TGTGCCAGTCAGGTGGGACAGGGGTTAGGCTATGGCTACACCTTC
CDR3: CASQVGQGLGYGYTF

D: -
size: -
length: 12
V: TRBV15
J: TRBJ2-2
DNA: TGTGCCACCGGGAGGAACACCGGGGAGCTGTTTTTT
CDR3: CATGRNTGELFF

D: -
size: -
length: 13
V: TRBV7-6
J: TRBJ1-3
DNA: TGTGCCAGCAGCGCAATTCTAAGGGACATCATATATTTT
CDR3: CASSAILRDIIYF

D: TRBD1
size: -
length: 16
V: TRBV10-2
J: TRBJ1-3
DNA: TGCGCCAGCAGTGACCGGACAGGTGGCTCTGGAAACACCATATATTTT
CDR3: CASSDRTGGSGNTIYF

D: -
size: -
length: 14
V: TRBV7-3
J: TRBJ1-2
DNA: TGTGCCAGCAGCTCAAGCCCCGGGTCGAATGGCTACACCTTC
CDR3: CASSSSPGSNGYTF

D: TRBD2
size: -
length: 13
V: TRBV5-4
J: TRBJ2-7
DNA: TGTGCCAGCAGAGTACGACTAGCGGAGGAGCAGTACTTC
CDR3: CASRVRLAEEQYF

D: -
size: once
length: 15
V: TRBV4-3
J: TRBJ1-2
DNA: TGCGCCAGCAGCCAAGATCTGAGAGCTAACTATGGCTACACCTTC
CDR3: CASSQDLRANYGYTF

D: -
size: -
length: 11
V: TRBV28
J: TRBJ2-5
DNA: TGTGCCAGCAGTTTTCGAGAGACCCAGTACTTC
CDR3: CASSFRETQYF

D: -
size: -
length: 14
V: TRBV11-2
J: TRBJ2-5
DNA: TGTGCCAGCAGCCCCTTTGAGGCCGGAGAGACCCAGTACTTC
CDR3: CASSPFEAGETQYF

D: -
size: few
length: 13
V: TRBV5-4
J: TRBJ1-2
DNA: TGTGCCAGCAGCTTGGGTCGGTACTATGGCTACACCTTC
CDR3: CASSLGRYYGYTF

D: -
size: few
length: 15
V: TRBV18
J: TRBJ2-7
DNA: TGTGCCAGCTCCCGGCAGAAAGGGGCGGGGCACGAGCAGTACTTC
CDR3: CASSRQKGAGHEQYF

D: TRBD2
size: -
length: 14
V: TRBV5-1
J: TRBJ2-3
DNA: TGCGCCAGCAGCCCCGGGACTAGCAGAGATACGCAGTATTTT
CDR3: CASSPGTSRDTQYF

D: -
size: -
length: 15
V: TRBV7-9
J: TRBJ2-3
DNA: TGTGCCAGCAGCAACATTGTGGGGGCCCCAGATACGCAGTATTTT
CDR3: CASSNIVGAPDTQYF

D: TRBD2
size: -
length: 13
V: TRBV2
J: TRBJ2-5
DNA: TGTGCCAGCGCGGGACTAGTGAGCGAGACCCAGTACTTC
CDR3: CASAGLVSETQYF

D: -
size: -
length: 14
V: TRBV2
J: TRBJ1-1
DNA: TGTGCCAGCAGTTCTGACAGGCTCCTAGTGGGGGCTTTCTTT
CDR3: CASSSDRLLVGAFF

D: TRBD1
size: once
length: 14
V: TRBV6-5
J: TRBJ1-1
DNA: TGTGCCAGCAGTTGGACAGGGTTGAGCACTGAAGCTTTCTTT
CDR3: CASSWTGLSTEAFF

D: -
size: -
length: 15
V: TRBV27
J: TRBJ2-1
DNA: TGTGCCAGCAGAAGCCTTAAGGGACTTTACAATGAGCAGTTCTTC
CDR3: CASRSLKGLYNEQFF

D: -
size: -
length: 15
V: TRBV7-8
J: TRBJ2-1
DNA: TGTGCCAGCAGCTTAGTCCTCAGCTCCTACAATGAGCAGTTCTTC
CDR3: CASSLVLSSYNEQFF

D: -
size: -
length: 15
V: TRBV6-1
J: TRBJ2-7
DNA: TGTGCCAGCAGTGAGAAACAGGGCCGACGCTACGAGCAGTACTTC
CDR3: CASSEKQGRRYEQYF

D: TRBD2
size: few
length: 15
V: TRBV27
J: TRBJ2-2
DNA: TGTGCCAGCAGATGGACTAGCGGAAACACCGGGGAGCTGTTTTTT
CDR3: CASRWTSGNTGELFF

D: -
size: -
length: 14
V: TRBV4-2
J: TRBJ1-1
DNA: TGTGCCAGCAGCCACATAAGAGGAGACACTGAAGCTTTCTTT
CDR3: CASSHIRGDTEAFF

D: TRBD2
size: -
length: 20
V: TRBV19
J: TRBJ2-4
DNA: TGTGCCAGTAGCTCTCTCCGGGGGGGCTCTAGCCAAAAACATTCAGTCACTCGGTACTTC
CDR3: CASSSLRGGSSQKHSVTRYF

D: -
size: -
length: 17
V: TRBV2
J: TRBJ2-7
DNA: TGTGCCAGCAGTTTTTCGGCGAGTAGTTACAGCTCCTACGAGCAGTACTTC
CDR3: CASSFSASSYSSYEQYF

D: TRBD1
size: -
length: 16
V: TRBV4-2
J: TRBJ1-2
DNA: TGTGCCAGCAGCCGACTAGGACAGGGGGGTAACTATGGCTACACCTTC
CDR3: CASSRLGQGGNYGYTF

D: TRBD2
size: -
length: 12
V: TRBV10-3
J: TRBJ2-7
DNA: TGTGCTAACCGTCGGGAGGCGGGAGAGCAGTACTTC
CDR3: CANRREAGEQYF

D: TRBD1
size: few
length: 13
V: TRBV5-1
J: TRBJ1-2
DNA: TGCGCCAGCAGCTGGGACAGGAGCTATGGCTACACCTTC
CDR3: CASSWDRSYGYTF

D: -
size: -
length: 15
V: TRBV2
J: TRBJ2-5
DNA: TGTGCCAGCAGGGCGATTAGCGGAGCCCAAGAGACCCAGTACTTC
CDR3: CASRAISGAQETQYF

D: -
size: once
length: 13
V: TRBV18
J: TRBJ2-5
DNA: TGTGCCAGCTCACCACATAGCGGAGAGACCCAGTACTTC
CDR3: CASSPHSGETQYF

D: TRBD1
size: -
length: 12
V: TRBV2
J: TRBJ1-2
DNA: TGTGCCAGCGTCACAGGGGGTATTGGCTACACCTTC
CDR3: CASVTGGIGYTF

D: -
size: -
length: 15
V: TRBV19
J: TRBJ2-2
DNA: TGTGCCAGTAGTACGGCAGGGTCGAACACCGGGGAGCTGTTTTTT
CDR3: CASSTAGSNTGELFF

D: -
size: few
length: 11
V: TRBV4-1
J: TRBJ2-1
DNA: TGCGCCAGCAGCCACAGGGGTGAGCAGTTCTTC
CDR3: CASSHRGEQFF

D: -
size: once
length: 16
V: TRBV7-9
J: TRBJ1-6
DNA: TGTGCCAGCAGCGACCGACTCCTAAGCGGAAATTCACCCCTCCACTTT
CDR3: CASSDRLLSGNSPLHF